This T cell receptor (beta chain) was retrieved from a study of blood T cell repertoires in COVID-19. Across the study: From the United States, Italy and Spain came samples of acute and convalescent COVID-19. T cells, B-cell-depleted T cells, or PBMCs supplied cDNA or gDNA.

Germline CDR1 and CDR2: SNHLY and FYNNEI. V was pared by 4 bases and J by 5 bases, with 16 bases between. This CDR3 region has 15 residues. Here immunoSEQ multiplex PCR was the method, and the copy in TCRdb shows in-frame clones only, minus some. The table shows 60,000 or so clones, with more than 80% occurring only once. The chain carries TRBV2 and TRBJ2-3, with a weak D call TRBD1 (6 bases). The specimen sequenced was peripheral blood. The TCR comes from a human donor with active COVID-19. The donor label of this sample is uncertain. The CDR3 DNA reads TGTGCCAGCAGTGTAAGCCAGGGGCCCGAAGATACGCAGTATTTT. It translates to CASSVSQGPEDTQYF. Filled out from reference TRBV2 and TRBJ2-3, the complete variable domain reads EPEVTQTPSHQVTQMGQEVILRCVPISNHLYFYWYRQILGQKVEFLVSFYNNEISEKSEIFDDQFSVERPDGSNFTLKIRSTKLEDSAMYFCASSVSQGPEDTQYFGPGTRLTVL.